The T cell receptor (beta chain) described here comes from a study of cytomegalovirus exposure and HLA in healthy donors. Overall study results and limits: For TCR beta chains, V- and J-gene trimming was later linked to a missense DCLRE1C variant. Later work showed greater clonal expansion in HLA-associated TCR beta chains than in equally common others.

Healthy bone marrow donors formed the donor group. In the case of this clone: Its antigen is still unknown.

The PCR was carried out with 60 Vbeta primers and 13 Jbeta primers. Some clones are missing from TCRdb's copy, which holds only in-frame ones; the method was immunoSEQ multiplex PCR. Of just under 65,000 clones in the sample, roughly 78% were seen once. The CDR3 is made up of 12 amino acids. CDR1 is MDHEN and CDR2 is SYDVKM in the germline V gene. The V and J ends lost 6 bases and 6 bases respectively, with 11 bases between them. J is TRBJ1-1 and V is TRBV28; D not certain. The source is a woman under 40 in good health and CMV-seronegative. The sequenced sample was PBMCs. CDR3 residues: CASSHPPAEAFF. The CDR3 nucleotides are TGTGCCAGCAGCCACCCTCCGGCTGAAGCTTTCTTT.